The TCR beta chain under discussion was sequenced for a study of blood T cells in healthy people across ages. Primers used in a second PCR of about 6 to 11 cycles were a sample-barcoded 5' primer and a J-beta primer mix. One entry per CDR3 protein results from TCRdb running MiXCR on the 5' RACE reads. The sample shows over 700,000 distinct CDR3 sequences, roughly 50% of them seen only once. V lost 5 bases and J 5 bases, leaving 9 bases between the germline ends. The CDR3 runs 12 residues. Per germline, CDR1 SGHAT and CDR2 FQNNGV. Study-level results: Naive CD4+ cells and diversity were both higher in long-lived donors than in aged donors.

This clonotype has a handful of counts. Its antigen is not identified. The chain recombines TRBV11-2 with TRBJ2-5; D gene unclear. Sequencing was performed on blood. This clonotype originated in a man at least 80 years old in good health. The CDR3 spells CASSPNGETQYF. In nucleotides, the CDR3 is TGTGCCAGCAGCCCTAATGGGGAGACCCAGTACTTC.